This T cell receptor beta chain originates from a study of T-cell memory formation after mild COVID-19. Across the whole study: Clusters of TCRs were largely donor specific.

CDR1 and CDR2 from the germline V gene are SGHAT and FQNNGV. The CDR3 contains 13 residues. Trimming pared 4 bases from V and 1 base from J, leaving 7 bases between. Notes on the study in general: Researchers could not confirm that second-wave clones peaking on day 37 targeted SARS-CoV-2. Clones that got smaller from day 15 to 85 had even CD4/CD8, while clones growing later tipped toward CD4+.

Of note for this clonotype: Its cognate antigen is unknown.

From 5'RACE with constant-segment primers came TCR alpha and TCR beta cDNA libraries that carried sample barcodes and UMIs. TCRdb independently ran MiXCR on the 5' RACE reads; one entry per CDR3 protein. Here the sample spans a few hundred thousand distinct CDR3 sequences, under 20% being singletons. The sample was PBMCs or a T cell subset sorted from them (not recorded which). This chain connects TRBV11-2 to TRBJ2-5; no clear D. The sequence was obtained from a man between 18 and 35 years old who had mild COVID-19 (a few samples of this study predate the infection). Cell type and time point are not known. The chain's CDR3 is CASSSLSQETQYF. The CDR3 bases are TGTGCCAGCAGCTCCCTCAGCCAAGAGACCCAGTACTTC.